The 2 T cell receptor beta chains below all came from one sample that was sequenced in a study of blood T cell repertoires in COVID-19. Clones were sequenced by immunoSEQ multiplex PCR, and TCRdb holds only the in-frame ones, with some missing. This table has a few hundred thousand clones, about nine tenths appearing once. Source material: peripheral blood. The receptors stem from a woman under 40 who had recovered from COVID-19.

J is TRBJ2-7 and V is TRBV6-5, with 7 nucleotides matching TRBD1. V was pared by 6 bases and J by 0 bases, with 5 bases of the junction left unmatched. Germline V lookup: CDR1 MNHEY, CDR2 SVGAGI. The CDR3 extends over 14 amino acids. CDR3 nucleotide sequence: TGTGCCAGCAGGACCGGGACAGCCTCCTACGAGCAGTACTTC. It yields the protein CASRTGTASYEQYF.

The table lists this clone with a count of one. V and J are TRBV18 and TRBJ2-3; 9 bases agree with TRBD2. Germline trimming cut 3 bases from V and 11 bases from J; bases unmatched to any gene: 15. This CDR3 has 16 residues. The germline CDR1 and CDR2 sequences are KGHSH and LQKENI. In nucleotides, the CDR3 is TGTGCCAGCTCACCTCGCATCGCTAGCGGGGTTTCGAGGCAGTATTTT. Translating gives CASSPRIASGVSRQYF.